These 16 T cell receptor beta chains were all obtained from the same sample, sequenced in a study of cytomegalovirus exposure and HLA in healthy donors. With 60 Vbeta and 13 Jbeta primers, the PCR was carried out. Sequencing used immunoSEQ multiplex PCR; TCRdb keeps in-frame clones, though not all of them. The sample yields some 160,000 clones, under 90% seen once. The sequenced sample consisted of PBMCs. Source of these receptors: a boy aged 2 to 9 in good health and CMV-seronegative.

CDR3 region: CASSSTDRRNTEAFF. CDR3 DNA: TGTGCCAGCAGCTCTACGGACAGGCGCAACACTGAAGCTTTCTTT. The chain links TRBV11-1 to TRBJ1-1; 7 bases agree with TRBD1. Trimming removed 4 bases from V and 2 bases from J; junction bases left unmatched: 7. The CDR3 runs 15 residues. The V gene's germline CDR1 is SGHAT and CDR2 FQDESV (reference sequence).

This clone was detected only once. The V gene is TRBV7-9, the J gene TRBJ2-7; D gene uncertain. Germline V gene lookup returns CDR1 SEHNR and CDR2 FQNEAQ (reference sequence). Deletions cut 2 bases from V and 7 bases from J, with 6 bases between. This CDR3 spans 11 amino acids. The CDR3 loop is CASSLYWEQYF. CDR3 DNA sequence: TGTGCCAGCAGCTTATACTGGGAGCAGTACTTC.

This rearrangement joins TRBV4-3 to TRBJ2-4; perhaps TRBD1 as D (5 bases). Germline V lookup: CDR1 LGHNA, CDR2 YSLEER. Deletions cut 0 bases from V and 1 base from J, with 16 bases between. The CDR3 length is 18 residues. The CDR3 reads CASSQDRPPGSAKNIQYF. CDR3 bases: TGCGCCAGCAGCCAAGATCGGCCCCCAGGGTCGGCCAAAAACATTCAGTACTTC.

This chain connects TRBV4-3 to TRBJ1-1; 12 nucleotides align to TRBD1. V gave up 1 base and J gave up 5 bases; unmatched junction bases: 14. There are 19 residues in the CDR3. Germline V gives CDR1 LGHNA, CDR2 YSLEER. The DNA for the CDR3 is TGCGCCAGCAGCCAAGCCCTAATTGGGACAGGGGGCTTTGGGACTGAAGCTTTCTTT. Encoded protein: CASSQALIGTGGFGTEAFF.

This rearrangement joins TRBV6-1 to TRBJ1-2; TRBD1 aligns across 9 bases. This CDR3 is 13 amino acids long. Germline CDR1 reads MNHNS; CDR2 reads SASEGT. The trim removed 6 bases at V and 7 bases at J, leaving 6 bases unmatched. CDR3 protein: CASRGQGSVGYTF. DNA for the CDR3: TGTGCCAGCAGGGGACAGGGATCGGTTGGCTACACCTTC.

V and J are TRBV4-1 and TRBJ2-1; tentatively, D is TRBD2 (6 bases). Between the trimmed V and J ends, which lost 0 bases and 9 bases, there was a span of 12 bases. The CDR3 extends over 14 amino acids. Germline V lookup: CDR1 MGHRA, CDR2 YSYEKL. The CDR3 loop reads CASSQDFGGLEQFF. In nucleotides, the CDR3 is TGCGCCAGCAGCCAAGATTTTGGAGGGCTTGAGCAGTTCTTC.

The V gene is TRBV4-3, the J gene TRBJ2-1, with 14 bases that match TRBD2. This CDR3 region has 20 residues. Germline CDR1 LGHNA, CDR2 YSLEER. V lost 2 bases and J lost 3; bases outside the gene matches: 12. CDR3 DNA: TGCGCCAGCAGCCAATCTCCGGGACTAGCGGGAGTAAGCAACTACAATGAGCAGTTCTTC. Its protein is CASSQSPGLAGVSNYNEQFF.

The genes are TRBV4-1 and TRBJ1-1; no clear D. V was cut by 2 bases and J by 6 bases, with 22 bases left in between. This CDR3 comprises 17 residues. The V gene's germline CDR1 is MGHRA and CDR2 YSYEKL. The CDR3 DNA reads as TGCGCCAGCAGCCAACCCGGGGTAGGGCGTCGATCCCCTGAAGCTTTCTTT. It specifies CASSQPGVGRRSPEAFF.

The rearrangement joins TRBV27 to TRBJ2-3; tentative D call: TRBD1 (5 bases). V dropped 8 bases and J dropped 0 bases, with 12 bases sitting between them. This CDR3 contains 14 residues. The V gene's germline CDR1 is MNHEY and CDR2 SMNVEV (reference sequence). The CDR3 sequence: CASGTTVSTDTQYF. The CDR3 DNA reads TGTGCCAGCGGAACGACAGTTAGCACAGATACGCAGTATTTT.

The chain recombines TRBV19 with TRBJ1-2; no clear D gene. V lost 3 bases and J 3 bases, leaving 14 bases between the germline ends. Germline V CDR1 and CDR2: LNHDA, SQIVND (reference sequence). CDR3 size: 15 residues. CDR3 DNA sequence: TGTGCCAGTAGTATTCCGCGGCAGACGCACTATGGCTACACCTTC. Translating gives CASSIPRQTHYGYTF.

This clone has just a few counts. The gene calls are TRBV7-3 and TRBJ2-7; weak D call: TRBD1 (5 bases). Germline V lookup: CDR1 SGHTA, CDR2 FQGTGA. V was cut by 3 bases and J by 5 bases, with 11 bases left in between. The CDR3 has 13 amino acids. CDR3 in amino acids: CASSLKVRDEQYF. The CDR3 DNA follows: TGTGCCAGCAGCTTGAAAGTCAGGGACGAGCAGTACTTC. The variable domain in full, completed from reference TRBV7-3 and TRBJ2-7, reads GAGVSQTPSNKVTEKGKYVELRCDPISGHTALYWYRQSLGQGPEFLIYFQGTGAADDSGLPNDRFFAVRPEGSVSTLKIQRTERGDSAVYLCASSLKVRDEQYFGPGTRLTVT.

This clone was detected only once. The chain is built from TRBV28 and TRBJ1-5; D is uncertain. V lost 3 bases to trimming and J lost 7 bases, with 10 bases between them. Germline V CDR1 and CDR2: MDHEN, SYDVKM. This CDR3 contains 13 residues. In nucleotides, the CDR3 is TGTGCCAGCAGTTTGTCTCCCGGGCAGCCCCAGCATTTT. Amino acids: CASSLSPGQPQHF.

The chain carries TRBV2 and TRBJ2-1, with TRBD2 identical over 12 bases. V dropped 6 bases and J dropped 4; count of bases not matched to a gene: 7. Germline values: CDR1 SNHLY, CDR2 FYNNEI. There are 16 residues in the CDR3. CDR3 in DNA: TGTGCCAGCAGACCGGGGACTAGCGGGCCGTACAATGAGCAGTTCTTC. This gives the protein CASRPGTSGPYNEQFF.

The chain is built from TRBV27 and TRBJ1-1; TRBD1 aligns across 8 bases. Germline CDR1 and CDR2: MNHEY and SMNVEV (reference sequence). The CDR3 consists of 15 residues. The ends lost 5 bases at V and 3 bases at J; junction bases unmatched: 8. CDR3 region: CASSRRTGPDTEAFF. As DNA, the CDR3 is TGTGCCAGCAGTCGACGGACAGGGCCGGACACTGAAGCTTTCTTT.

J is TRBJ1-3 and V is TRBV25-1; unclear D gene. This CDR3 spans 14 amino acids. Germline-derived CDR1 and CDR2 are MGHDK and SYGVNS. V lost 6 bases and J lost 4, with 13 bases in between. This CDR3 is CASSIREGGNTIYF. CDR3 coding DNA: TGTGCCAGCAGCATTAGAGAGGGAGGAAACACCATATATTTT.

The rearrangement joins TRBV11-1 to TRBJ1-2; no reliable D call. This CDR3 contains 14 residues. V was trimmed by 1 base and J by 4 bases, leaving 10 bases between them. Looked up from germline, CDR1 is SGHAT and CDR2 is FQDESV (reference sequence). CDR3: CASSLDGPRYGYTF. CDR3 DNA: TGTGCCAGCAGCTTAGATGGGCCACGCTATGGCTACACCTTC.